This is a list of T cell receptor beta chains from one sample in a study of human T cells and chemical hapten exposure. MiXCR was run by TCRdb on the RACE reads, yielding one entry per CDR3 protein. The repertoire holds roughly 50,000 distinct CDR3 sequences, with 9.9% as singletons. The source material was whole blood, sampled in connection with sensitization to the hapten diphenylcyclopropenone (DPC). These receptors originate from a woman aged 40-49 years with alopecia areata. Some clones in this sample may be carry-over from other donors' samples. CDR3s leave out the opening cysteine and the closing phenylalanine or tryptophan. The D gene is left open where the match is weak.

d_gene: TRBD1
j_gene: TRBJ1-1
len: 15
v_gene: TRBV7-9
CDR3aa: ASRLGGTGYSGTEAF

d_gene: TRBD1
j_gene: TRBJ1-6
len: 14
v_gene: TRBV3-1
CDR3aa: ASSPGTGSYNSPLH

d_gene: NA
j_gene: TRBJ2-1
len: 14
v_gene: TRBV6-2/TRBV6-3
CDR3aa: ASSYQRLYVNNEQF

d_gene: TRBD1
j_gene: TRBJ2-7
len: 12
v_gene: TRBV30
CDR3aa: AWEQGATAYEQY

d_gene: NA
j_gene: TRBJ1-2
len: 11
v_gene: TRBV28
CDR3aa: ASSLTETYGYT

d_gene: NA
j_gene: TRBJ2-2
len: 15
v_gene: TRBV3-1
CDR3aa: ASSQAAPGFNTGELF

d_gene: NA
j_gene: TRBJ1-4
len: 13
v_gene: TRBV19
CDR3aa: ASRPDASTNEKLF

d_gene: TRBD2
j_gene: TRBJ2-5
len: 16
v_gene: TRBV11-2
CDR3aa: ASSLRWSGGAAVETQY

d_gene: TRBD1
j_gene: TRBJ2-7
len: 13
v_gene: TRBV7-2
CDR3aa: ASSPGQAYRYEQY

d_gene: TRBD2
j_gene: TRBJ2-3
len: 12
v_gene: TRBV6-1
CDR3aa: ASRRLAVADTQY

d_gene: NA
j_gene: TRBJ2-2
len: 10
v_gene: TRBV29-1
CDR3aa: SVDGDTGELF

d_gene: TRBD1
j_gene: TRBJ2-7
len: 13
v_gene: TRBV5-6
CDR3aa: ASSWGTGQNYEQY

d_gene: TRBD2
j_gene: TRBJ2-1
len: 14
v_gene: TRBV7-3
CDR3aa: ASSPISGGAKNEQF

d_gene: NA
j_gene: TRBJ1-1
len: 13
v_gene: TRBV7-3
CDR3aa: ASSVTGIMNTEAF

d_gene: NA
j_gene: TRBJ1-2
len: 12
v_gene: TRBV20-1
CDR3aa: SAIASLSNYGYT

d_gene: NA
j_gene: TRBJ2-1
len: 14
v_gene: TRBV7-2
CDR3aa: ASSLYIRGGGNEQF

d_gene: NA
j_gene: TRBJ1-3
len: 12
v_gene: TRBV25-1
CDR3aa: ASSETGAGNTIY

d_gene: NA
j_gene: TRBJ2-3
len: 16
v_gene: TRBV15
CDR3aa: ATSRDRVGSARPDTQY

d_gene: NA
j_gene: TRBJ2-5
len: 12
v_gene: TRBV5-1
CDR3aa: ASSLAGSQETQY

d_gene: TRBD1
j_gene: TRBJ1-2
len: 12
v_gene: TRBV20-1
CDR3aa: SAQGTGGLYGYT

d_gene: NA
j_gene: TRBJ2-1
len: 11
v_gene: TRBV20-1
CDR3aa: SAVYGTRSEQF

d_gene: NA
j_gene: TRBJ2-7
len: 14
v_gene: TRBV28
CDR3aa: ASSAPRDRSSYEQY

d_gene: NA
j_gene: TRBJ1-1
len: 12
v_gene: TRBV5-4
CDR3aa: ASSVGRGNTEAF

d_gene: TRBD2
j_gene: TRBJ2-3
len: 14
v_gene: TRBV6-1
CDR3aa: ASSEVRGGSTDTQY

d_gene: NA
j_gene: TRBJ1-2
len: 11
v_gene: TRBV30
CDR3aa: AWSLGAYYGYT

d_gene: NA
j_gene: TRBJ1-3
len: 12
v_gene: TRBV2
CDR3aa: ASSETASGNTIY

d_gene: TRBD2
j_gene: TRBJ2-5
len: 12
v_gene: TRBV12-3/TRBV12-4
CDR3aa: ASRLGRGDETQY

d_gene: NA
j_gene: TRBJ1-6
len: 12
v_gene: TRBV10-3
CDR3aa: AISDRQNNSPLH

d_gene: NA
j_gene: TRBJ2-2
len: 13
v_gene: TRBV6-5
CDR3aa: ASSPSTGGTGELF

d_gene: NA
j_gene: TRBJ2-2
len: 10
v_gene: TRBV11-2
CDR3aa: ASSLIFRELF

d_gene: TRBD1
j_gene: TRBJ1-1
len: 13
v_gene: TRBV12-3/TRBV12-4
CDR3aa: ASSSLDRPFIEAF

d_gene: NA
j_gene: TRBJ1-2
len: 14
v_gene: TRBV3-1
CDR3aa: ASSQSSTGGNYGYT

d_gene: NA
j_gene: TRBJ1-6
len: 14
v_gene: TRBV7-3
CDR3aa: ASSFGPSSYNSPLH

d_gene: TRBD2
j_gene: TRBJ2-1
len: 13
v_gene: TRBV2
CDR3aa: ASSEGGGGNNEQF

d_gene: TRBD2
j_gene: TRBJ2-6
len: 17
v_gene: TRBV20-1
CDR3aa: SARDILGTSGGAPPVLT

d_gene: TRBD1
j_gene: TRBJ1-5
len: 13
v_gene: TRBV12-3/TRBV12-4
CDR3aa: ASTPPGTGPQPQH

d_gene: TRBD1
j_gene: TRBJ1-1
len: 10
v_gene: TRBV29-1
CDR3aa: SAKTGIPEAF

d_gene: NA
j_gene: TRBJ1-1
len: 13
v_gene: TRBV4-1
CDR3aa: ASSQEVGAGTEAF

d_gene: NA
j_gene: TRBJ2-7
len: 13
v_gene: TRBV12-3/TRBV12-4
CDR3aa: ASSDLAPGVYEQY

d_gene: NA
j_gene: TRBJ2-2
len: 11
v_gene: TRBV19
CDR3aa: AAGTANTGELF

d_gene: NA
j_gene: TRBJ2-7
len: 9
v_gene: TRBV6-1
CDR3aa: AGRWGGEQY

d_gene: NA
j_gene: TRBJ1-1
len: 10
v_gene: TRBV9
CDR3aa: ASSVAGTEAF

d_gene: NA
j_gene: TRBJ1-3
len: 14
v_gene: TRBV7-8
CDR3aa: ATLLGYGYSGNTIY